This T cell receptor (beta chain) was recorded in a study of shared clonotypes between healthy human individuals. Assay: immunoSEQ multiplex PCR; the TCRdb copy retains only in-frame clones and omits some. Of around 500,000 clones listed, about 72% are singletons. Turning to this clone: This specimen includes other DNA sequences encoding the same CDR3.

In germline, CDR1 is GTSNPN, CDR2 SVGIG (reference sequence). The length of the CDR3 is 14 residues. V was pared by 0 bases and J by 0 bases, with 6 bases between. The TCR originated in a woman aged 40-49 years in good health. Some clones in this sample may be carry-over from other donors' samples. Sequencing was performed on PBMCs. The chain couples TRBV30 to TRBJ1-3, with D unresolved. The CDR3 protein is CAWSVGISGNTIYF. The CDR3 DNA reads as TGTGCCTGGAGTGTAGGGATCTCTGGAAACACCATATATTTT.